This is a list of T cell receptor beta chains from one sample in a study of T-cell reconstitution after alpha-beta-depleted transplantation in children. A single record per CDR3 protein comes from TCRdb applying MiXCR to the PCR reads. The sample contains over 550,000 distinct CDR3 sequences, roughly a tenth of which appear only once. Sequenced here: PBMCs from the stem cell graft donor, sampled from the stem cell graft. These receptors were taken from a human donor who donated a stem cell graft to a child with acute myeloid leukemia. The conserved cysteine and the conserved F or W are not part of the CDR3 here.

j_call	v_call	cdr3_aa
TRBJ2-7	TRBV4-3	ASSQDTGEGNEQY
TRBJ2-1	TRBV25-1	ASTAGQGYNEQF
TRBJ2-1	TRBV5-1	ASSYQGTSGYNEQF
TRBJ2-3	TRBV6-2/TRBV6-3	ATSDTKKKSKNTDTQY
TRBJ2-2	TRBV6-5	ASSYRSFLAGAGELF
TRBJ1-1	TRBV7-9	ASTQTEKAF
TRBJ2-3	TRBV29-1	SVATSGTETDTQY
TRBJ2-4	TRBV30	AWASGWAQNIQY
TRBJ2-1	TRBV4-3	ASSQGLLGQVIDNEQF
TRBJ1-1	TRBV20-1	SAREGEAF
TRBJ1-5	TRBV20-1	SAPANRPSNQPQH
TRBJ2-1	TRBV7-8	ASSLALAGNEQF
TRBJ2-7	TRBV7-2	ASSPQGTSEQY
TRBJ2-2	TRBV12-3/TRBV12-4	ASTHSASGANTGELF
TRBJ2-7	TRBV28	ASRSGTGRFYEQY
TRBJ2-7	TRBV27	ASSPSSGETFYEQY
TRBJ1-3	TRBV6-5	ASSYGAASGNTIY
TRBJ2-7	TRBV6-5	ASSYGTSVPYEQY
TRBJ2-5	TRBV29-1	STPGQGGETQY
TRBJ2-3	TRBV7-2	ASSIQRTITDTQY
TRBJ2-7	TRBV7-2	ASSQGGAWNSYEQY
TRBJ2-4	TRBV5-1	ASSLVPDKNIQY
TRBJ2-7	TRBV5-1	ASSLRSGDEQY
TRBJ2-2	TRBV29-1	SVELPGELF
TRBJ2-2	TRBV20-1	SARDRRTGAPDTGELF
TRBJ2-5	TRBV13	ASSFTSGSETQY
TRBJ1-1	TRBV20-1	SAPGTAVTEAF
TRBJ2-5	TRBV29-1	SVAGQGETQY
TRBJ2-7	TRBV5-1	ASSLYAGNSYEQY
TRBJ2-7	TRBV7-9	ASSLKLGRQKY
TRBJ2-5	TRBV9	ASSPLGMEQETQY
TRBJ2-1	TRBV20-1	SARRLVEGDEQF
TRBJ2-2	TRBV9	ASSTTPDRARTGELF
TRBJ2-7	TRBV2	ASYGPSYEQY
TRBJ1-4	TRBV5-1	ASSLAGTQNEKLF
TRBJ2-1	TRBV5-1	ASSLLAGGQNEQF
TRBJ2-1	TRBV28	ASSLGLAGFDEQF
TRBJ2-1	TRBV20-1	SAWLAGGADEQF
TRBJ2-1	TRBV28	ASSLMSSSYNEQF
TRBJ1-3	TRBV30	AWSVGVGNTIY
TRBJ2-1	TRBV6-2/TRBV6-3	ASSYEVYREQF
TRBJ2-7	TRBV20-1	SATDRGQRYEQY
TRBJ2-1	TRBV11-2	ASRSLPGQGVF
TRBJ2-1	TRBV6-2/TRBV6-3	ASTPVETSPNEQF
TRBJ1-1	TRBV29-1	SAMGRLSASEAF
TRBJ2-1	TRBV16	ASTRGGGGNEQF
TRBJ1-5	TRBV12-3/TRBV12-4	ASSGDTYQPQH
TRBJ1-1	TRBV5-1	ASSYLPTGNTEAF
TRBJ2-3	TRBV2	ASRGGLGTDTQY